This entry concerns a single T cell receptor (beta chain). This clone was detected once. Its antigen remains undetermined. It has no much larger one-base neighbor in the sample; base qualities were not kept. V is pared back by 4 bases and J by 0 bases, with 13 bases lying between the germline termini. The CDR3 has 16 amino acids, counting the end cysteine and phenylalanine. Only the CDR3 DNA stays, 48 bases, in frame from base 1. In the germline V gene, CDR1 corresponds to SNHLY and CDR2 to FYNNEI. The sample's treatment or condition label is to be understood as: around 19 received Ad26.COV2.S at low or high dose, single or two shots; several received placebo; per-sample allocation not given. For vaccine and placebo recipients, the sequenced repertoires came from samples collected on day 63 after the first injection. Cohort 1b enrolled 25 to 30 adults aged 18-55 years at a single site in Boston, USA, between 29 July and 7 August 2020. Ad26.COV2.S was a replication-incompetent adenovirus type 26 vector that expressed a prefusion-stabilized SARS-CoV-2 spike protein derived from the original Wuhan strain.

The sample originates from a study of Ad26.COV2.S vaccination and SARS-CoV-2 variants (dated by TCRdb to the early 2020s). Turning to the overall study: Donors in the vaccine arm were drawn from COV1001, a multicentre, randomized, double-blind, placebo-controlled phase I-IIa trial testing Ad26.COV2.S in healthy adults. Ad26.COV2.S was administered intramuscularly at a dose of 5x10^10 or 1x10^11 viral particles, either as one shot or as two shots given 56 days apart. Sequencing of the TCRbeta repertoire served to evaluate the specificity and breadth of SARS-CoV-2-reactive T cell receptors following Ad26.COV2.S vaccination. The TCR-sequenced set comprised approximately 32 samples: around 20 Ad26.COV2.S vaccine recipients, 5 placebo recipients and 8 SARS-CoV-2 convalescent individuals. Trial participants were randomized into five groups of five, in which low-dose or high-dose Ad26.COV2.S was given once or twice, or placebo was given on both occasions. Investigators did not know the trial group allocation while performing experiments and assessing outcomes.

The immunoSEQ Assay was the method used to sequence TCRbeta CDR3 regions. After extraction, genomic DNA underwent amplification by bias-controlled multiplex PCR, followed by high-throughput sequencing. From the authors' description of their analysis: To quantify the absolute abundance of every unique TCRbeta CDR3 region, sequences were collapsed and filtered. T cell fraction was estimated by normalization of TCRbeta template counts to usable DNA, with usable DNA being measured through amplification of reference genes present in all nucleated cells. Repertoire TCRs were annotated as SARS-CoV-2-specific by exact matching of V gene, CDR3 amino acid sequence and J gene to a known reactive TCR set. The reference SARS-CoV-2 TCR set came from MIRA and was filtered for enrichment in COVID-19-positive ImmuneCODE repertoires, removing public or cross-reactive TCRs. Using the MIRA antigens, annotated TCRs were further analysed by specific ORF or by position within an ORF. Depth was the summed frequency of annotated unique rearrangements, while breadth was defined as annotated unique rearrangements over total unique productive rearrangements. Group comparisons of TCR breadth used two-sided Wilcoxon rank-sum tests. Imported from immuneACCESS, the table was reduced by TCRdb to in-frame sequences with V and J called. These copies leave out some clones; in studies compared against another copy, an unresolved V gene accounts for under half, and the cause of the remainder is not known. The V and J calls and clone size were taken over from that table, and D and trimming were inferred from the DNA. This sample holds 400,000 to 450,000 clones; approximately 90% were observed only once. Over 9% of the sample belongs to the ten largest clones.

What the authors observed across the whole study: The authors noted that total T cell responses may have been underestimated by the TCR breadth and depth analyses. Non-spike TCR breadth was comparable between vaccine and placebo recipients, consistent with the vaccine containing only spike. Substantial breadth of spike-specific CD8+ and CD4+ T cell responses was reported after vaccination. The study was not powered to compare responses between vaccine doses or regimens. Ad26.COV2.S recipients had higher spike-specific TCR breadth than placebo recipients (P = 0.0014).

The TCR comes from a person between 18 and 65 years old who received the Ad26.COV2.S COVID-19 vaccine or a placebo. The material was peripheral blood, obtained in a trial of Ad26.COV2.S vaccine versus placebo. The V and J genes are TRBV2 and TRBJ2-1, with the D gene too uncertain to name. The CDR3 protein sequence reads: CASSGMTRSSYNEQFF. In nucleotide form, the sequence is TGTGCCAGCAGTGGTATGACCCGGAGCTCCTACAATGAGCAGTTCTTC.